These 8 T cell receptor beta chains originate from one sample sequenced in a study of T cell responses to AZD1222 COVID-19 vaccine. TCRdb's copy holds only in-frame clones and misses some; the assay was immunoSEQ multiplex PCR. The sample includes over 200,000 clones, about 94% of them seen just once. The source was peripheral blood, collected 28 days after the second dose of the MenACWY control vaccine. Every receptor here comes from an adult who received the MenACWY meningococcal vaccine as a control.

This chain links TRBV7-3 with TRBJ2-1; 10 bases map to TRBD2. With 5 bases clipped from V and 6 bases from J, the junction kept 7 bases outside the gene matches. The CDR3 is 15 amino acids. From germline, CDR1 is SGHTA and CDR2 FQGTGA. Here the CDR3 DNA reads TGTGCCAGCAGCCTAGTACTAGCGGGACCCAATGAGCAGTTCTTC. Translated: CASSLVLAGPNEQFF. Using reference TRBV7-3 and TRBJ2-1 for the parts outside the CDR3, the full variable domain is GAGVSQTPSNKVTEKGKYVELRCDPISGHTALYWYRQSLGQGPEFLIYFQGTGAADDSGLPNDRFFAVRPEGSVSTLKIQRTERGDSAVYLCASSLVLAGPNEQFFGPGTRLTVL.

The chain carries TRBV13 and TRBJ2-3; D tentatively reads TRBD1 or TRBD2 (5 bases each). Germline assignment: CDR1 PRHDT and CDR2 FYEKMQ (reference sequence). Trimming removed 5 bases at V and 2 bases at J, with 17 bases between. There are 16 residues in the CDR3. The CDR3 spells CASSASRDPFTDTQYF. The CDR3 DNA is TGTGCCAGCAGCGCCTCCCGGGACCCCTTCACAGATACGCAGTATTTT.

The rearrangement uses TRBV29-1 and TRBJ2-3; D is unresolved. The V end lost 4 bases, the J end lost 3 bases, and 5 bases lay between the germline ends. Germline V gives CDR1 SQVTM, CDR2 ANQGSEA. The CDR3 has 11 amino acids. The chain's CDR3 is CSVAPTDTQYF. The DNA of the CDR3 is TGCAGCGTTGCCCCGACAGATACGCAGTATTTT.

V is TRBV6-5 and J is TRBJ2-2, with TRBD2 matching over 7 bases. There are 15 residues in the CDR3. J lost 5 bases, V lost 7 bases, and 10 bases had no gene match. Germline-derived CDR1 and CDR2 are MNHEY and SVGAGI. In nucleotides, the CDR3 is TGTGCCAGCAACCAAGGCGGGGGTGAGACCGGGGAGCTGTTTTTT. Its translation: CASNQGGGETGELFF.

This clone has a single count. In DNA, the CDR3 is TGTGCCAGCGGGACAGGGGACGGCGACGAGCAGTACTTC. This codes for CASGTGDGDEQYF. The chain recombines TRBV28 with TRBJ2-7, with 10 bases aligning to TRBD1. Losses at the gene ends were 8 bases for V and 5 bases for J; bases not matched to a gene: 6. Germline values: CDR1 MDHEN, CDR2 SYDVKM. This CDR3 has 13 residues.

The chain is built from TRBV25-1 and TRBJ1-3; D is unresolved. CDR1 is MGHDK, CDR2 SYGVNS, per germline. The CDR3 is 14 amino acids. The V and J ends lost 4 bases and 0 bases respectively, with 7 bases between them. CDR3 sequence reads: CASSADRSGNTIYF. The CDR3 region has the DNA TGTGCCAGCAGTGCGGACCGCTCTGGAAACACCATATATTTT.

In its sample, this clone was seen once. The V call is TRBV13, the J call TRBJ1-2, with D possibly matching TRBD1 (6 bases). Germline CDR1 PRHDT, CDR2 FYEKMQ (reference sequence). The CDR3 has 14 residues. The germline V and J ends were trimmed by 5 bases and 4 bases, with 14 bases remaining between them. In nucleotides, the CDR3 is TGTGCCAGCAGCCCCAGGGGTTCCGGCTATGGCTACACCTTC. This codes for CASSPRGSGYGYTF.

The chain carries TRBV20-1 and TRBJ2-5; 9 bases line up with TRBD1. The CDR3 is made up of 14 amino acids. The V gene's germline CDR1 is DFQATT and CDR2 SNEGSKA (reference sequence). V lost 3 bases and J lost 1; bases outside the gene matches: 3. The CDR3 bases are TGCAGTGCTAGTTCGGGACAGGGCCAAGAGACCCAGTACTTC. This sequence encodes CSASSGQGQETQYF.